One and the same sample provided the 24 T cell receptor beta chains below, sequenced in a study of T cell changes during pregnancy in multiple sclerosis. This table comes from immunoSEQ multiplex PCR, and its TCRdb copy is limited to in-frame clones, with some not included. This table holds some 32,000 clones, about nine tenths found once. The sample in question was CD8+ T cells from peripheral blood mononuclear cells, obtained in the second trimester of pregnancy. The receptors were gathered from a female donor with multiple sclerosis, enrolled in a pregnancy study.

In this sample, this clone turned up once. The rearrangement uses TRBV5-6 and TRBJ1-2; 9 bases agree with TRBD1. This CDR3 spans 15 amino acids. J was trimmed by 4 bases and V by 2 bases; bases with no gene match: 6. Germline V lookup: CDR1 SGHDT, CDR2 YYEEEE. The DNA for the CDR3 is TGTGCCAGCAGCTTAGGACAGGGGATGGGCTATGGCTACACCTTC. Translated: CASSLGQGMGYGYTF.

The gene calls are TRBV6-5 and TRBJ1-2; D not certain. Germline V CDR1 and CDR2: MNHEY, SVGAGI. V dropped 3 bases and J dropped 3 bases, with 14 bases sitting between them. The CDR3 consists of 15 residues. CDR3 DNA sequence: TGTGCCAGCAGTTATGAGGGTTTTAGTCACTATGGCTACACCTTC. It encodes CASSYEGFSHYGYTF.

The chain recombines TRBV5-6 with TRBJ1-2; the D is unclear. In germline, CDR1 is SGHDT, CDR2 YYEEEE. V was trimmed by 0 bases and J by 0 bases, leaving 9 bases between them. The CDR3 totals 15 residues. CDR3 sequence reads: CASSLAAGANYGYTF. The DNA for the CDR3 is TGTGCCAGCAGCTTGGCCGCCGGGGCTAACTATGGCTACACCTTC.

The chain is built from TRBV4-3 and TRBJ2-5, with D maybe TRBD2 (5 bases). The closer fit of TRBJ2-7 to the DNA end suggests the J call may be wrong. This CDR3 is 18 amino acids long. Germline V gene data show CDR1 as LGHNA and CDR2 as YSLEER. CDR3 sequence reads: CASSQEGGAQIATDEQYF. The CDR3 DNA reads as TGCGCCAGCAGCCAAGAAGGAGGAGCCCAAATAGCGACGGACGAGCAGTACTTC.

The V call is TRBV5-1, the J call TRBJ1-1; D might be TRBD1 (5 bases). The CDR3 sequence is 15 residues long. V dropped 4 bases and J dropped 1 base, with 14 bases sitting between them. From germline, CDR1 is SGHRS and CDR2 YFSETQ. As DNA, the CDR3 is TGCGCCAGCAGCCGGGGGGACGGGCAGAACACTGAAGCTTTCTTT. Residues: CASSRGDGQNTEAFF.

This rearrangement joins TRBV15 to TRBJ1-3, with D uncertain. CDR1 and CDR2 from the germline V gene are LNHNV and YYDKDF (reference sequence). This CDR3 comprises 15 residues. The V end lost 0 bases, the J end lost 4 bases, and 10 bases lay between the germline ends. CDR3 nucleotides: TGTGCCACCAGCAGAGATAGTGGCGGAGGAAACACCATATATTTT. It translates to CATSRDSGGGNTIYF.

This chain links TRBV27 with TRBJ2-3; TRBD2 agrees at 10 bases. V dropped 6 bases and J dropped 2; count of bases not matched to a gene: 11. This CDR3 has 17 amino acids. The germline CDR1 and CDR2 sequences are MNHEY and SMNVEV (reference sequence). CDR3 sequence reads: CASSLLRTSGYTDTQYF. For the CDR3, the DNA is TGTGCCAGCAGCCTTCTTAGGACTAGCGGATACACAGATACGCAGTATTTT.

The chain has TRBV2 and TRBJ1-5; weak D call: TRBD1 (5 bases). The CDR3 contains 14 residues. The V and J ends lost 3 bases and 5 bases respectively, with 11 bases between them. Per germline, CDR1 SNHLY and CDR2 FYNNEI. The CDR3 sequence: CASSDPGGYQPQHF. For the CDR3, the DNA is TGTGCCAGCAGTGATCCCGGGGGTTATCAGCCCCAGCATTTT.

The chain combines TRBV6-5 with TRBJ1-1; TRBD1 matches at 7 bases. Germline V CDR1 and CDR2: MNHEY, SVGAGI. The CDR3 contains 14 residues. After removal of 2 bases from V and 5 bases from J, the junction contained 5 bases not matched to a gene. CDR3 bases: TGTGCCAGCAGTTACGGGACAGAGGATACTGAAGCTTTCTTT. It is translated as CASSYGTEDTEAFF.

The chain links TRBV19 to TRBJ2-7; 9 bases agree with TRBD1. CDR1 and CDR2 from the germline V gene are LNHDA and SQIVND (reference sequence). V trimming: 4 bases; J trimming: 5 bases; junction bases outside the gene matches: 6. The CDR3 is 14 amino acids. CDR3 protein: CASSTRDRVHEQYF. In DNA form, the CDR3 reads TGTGCCAGTAGTACCCGGGACAGGGTCCACGAGCAGTACTTC.

The gene calls are TRBV27 and TRBJ2-1; 9 nucleotides line up with TRBD2. Germline V gives CDR1 MNHEY, CDR2 SMNVEV (reference sequence). The CDR3 is 14 residues long. The junction had 6 bases not matched to a gene; V was cut back by 6 bases and J by 6 bases. The CDR3 nucleotides read TGTGCCAGCAGAACAGCGGGAGGCTCCAATGAGCAGTTCTTC. Translated, it gives CASRTAGGSNEQFF.

Here the CDR3 reads CAWSVSGYNEQFF. The CDR3 DNA reads TGTGCCTGGAGTGTCTCCGGGTACAATGAGCAGTTCTTC. The rearrangement uses TRBV30 and TRBJ2-1; D call uncertain. CDR1 is GTSNPN and CDR2 is SVGIG in the germline V gene (reference sequence). The CDR3 covers 13 residues. V was clipped by 0 bases and J by 4 bases, with 7 bases between them.

The chain combines TRBV27 with TRBJ2-3; D remains ambiguous. CDR3 length: 15 residues. Germline V gene sequence: CDR1 MNHEY, CDR2 SMNVEV (reference sequence). V was shortened by 0 bases and J by 8 bases, with 15 bases between the two germline ends. The CDR3 is CASSLSESRPGTQYF. CDR3 sequence (DNA): TGTGCCAGCAGTTTATCGGAATCCCGCCCGGGTACGCAGTATTTT.

This chain uses TRBV27 with TRBJ2-1; D gene uncertain. The V end lost 6 bases, the J end lost 2 bases, and 11 bases lay between the germline ends. Germline V gene sequence: CDR1 MNHEY, CDR2 SMNVEV (reference sequence). The CDR3 runs 14 residues. CDR3 region: CASSDSTAYNEQFF. In nucleotides, the CDR3 is TGTGCCAGCAGCGACTCAACCGCCTACAATGAGCAGTTCTTC.

CDR3 region: CASSPILGGDEKLFF. CDR3 bases: TGCGCCAGCAGCCCCATTCTGGGAGGAGATGAAAAACTGTTTTTT. V is TRBV5-1 and J is TRBJ1-4; no clear D. V was shortened by 4 bases and J by 6 bases, with 16 bases between the two germline ends. Looked up from germline, CDR1 is SGHRS and CDR2 is YFSETQ. This CDR3 region has 15 residues.

The chain uses TRBV28 and TRBJ1-3; unclear D gene. Trimming took 8 bases from V and 5 from J, leaving 10 bases between them. The CDR3 has 12 amino acids. CDR1 and CDR2 (germline): MDHEN, SYDVKM. CDR3 nucleotide sequence: TGTGCCAGCGCCCCAGGAAGAAACACCATATATTTT. Its translation is CASAPGRNTIYF.

The chain combines TRBV5-1 with TRBJ2-1, with D unresolved. V lost 2 bases, J lost 7 bases, and 4 bases lay in between. CDR3 size: 11 residues. Germline CDR1 reads SGHRS; CDR2 reads YFSETQ. CDR3 in amino acids: CASSFRNEQFF. In nucleotides, the CDR3 is TGCGCCAGCAGCTTTCGGAATGAGCAGTTCTTC.

The genes are TRBV27 and TRBJ2-7, with 7 bases fitting TRBD2. Germline assignment: CDR1 MNHEY and CDR2 SMNVEV (reference sequence). The V gene end was trimmed by 8 bases and the J gene end by 6 bases; junction bases not matched to a gene: 7. The CDR3 is 12 residues long. In DNA, the CDR3 is TGTGCCAGCTCCTCGGGGGGAGTCGAGCAGTACTTC. It yields the protein CASSSGGVEQYF.

This clone appeared once. The gene calls are TRBV10-1 and TRBJ2-7, with D perhaps matching TRBD2 (5 bases). The germline V gene encodes CDR1 WNHNN and CDR2 SYGVQD (reference sequence). The CDR3 sequence is 16 residues long. Trimming took off 7 bases at V and 7 bases at J, with 26 bases between the two ends. For the CDR3, the DNA is TGCGCCAGCATGTTGGGAAGGCGGGTTCCCTCCAGGGAGCAGTACTTC. Its protein is CASMLGRRVPSREQYF.

The chain links TRBV11-2 to TRBJ2-5; TRBD2 matches at 7 bases. V dropped 4 bases and J dropped 3; count of bases not matched to a gene: 8. From germline, CDR1 is SGHAT and CDR2 FQNNGV. The CDR3 runs to 15 residues. In nucleotides, the CDR3 is TGTGCCAGCAGCTCCGAACTCAGCGGGGAAGAGACCCAGTACTTC. It is translated as CASSSELSGEETQYF.

V usage is TRBV10-2 and J usage is TRBJ2-1, with 9 nucleotides matching TRBD2. Germline assignment: CDR1 WSHSY and CDR2 SAAADI. V shed 2 bases, J shed 10 bases, and the junction held 6 bases outside the gene matches. The CDR3 extends over 14 amino acids. The DNA of the CDR3 is TGCGCCAGCAGTGAGAGCGGGAGGACATACGAGCAGTTCTTC. Protein product: CASSESGRTYEQFF.

This rearrangement joins TRBV4-1 to TRBJ1-1; a weak D match, TRBD1 (5 bases). Between the trimmed V and J ends, which lost 0 bases and 1 base, there was a span of 9 bases. Germline CDR1 MGHRA, CDR2 YSYEKL. The CDR3 runs to 15 residues. CDR3 region: CASSQDVGENTEAFF. CDR3 DNA: TGCGCCAGCAGCCAAGATGTAGGGGAGAACACTGAAGCTTTCTTT.

V usage is TRBV4-2 and J usage is TRBJ2-5; 8 bases agree with TRBD2. Germline V gene data show CDR1 as LGHNA and CDR2 as YNFKEQ. The CDR3 totals 16 residues. After removal of 0 bases from V and 5 bases from J, the junction contained 8 bases not matched to a gene. This chain's CDR3 is CASSQDPAGEGETQYF. DNA for the CDR3: TGTGCCAGCAGCCAAGACCCAGCGGGAGAGGGGGAGACCCAGTACTTC.

This clone came up a few times. CDR3 in amino acids: CAWNSGNTEAFF. CDR3 sequence (DNA): TGTGCCTGGAATTCAGGAAACACTGAAGCTTTCTTT. This rearrangement joins TRBV30 to TRBJ1-1; D not certain. Per the germline V gene, CDR1 is GTSNPN and CDR2 is SVGIG (reference sequence). The CDR3 is made up of 12 amino acids. V lost 4 bases and J 2 bases, leaving 8 bases between the germline ends. Supplemented by reference TRBV30 and TRBJ1-1, the full variable domain reads SQTIHQWPATLVQPVGSPLSLECTVEGTSNPNLYWYRQAAGRGLQLLFYSVGIGQISSEVPQNLSASRPQDRQFILSSKKLLLSDSGFYLCAWNSGNTEAFFGQGTRLTVV.